This T cell receptor (beta chain) was observed in a study of cytomegalovirus exposure and HLA in healthy donors. Study overall: In an earlier analysis, some 110 million unique TCR beta sequences were found from 150 million to 200 million T cells. The Caucasian-associated ancestry cluster held over 65% of a few hundred genotyped donors. Study findings and constraints: The authors judged a highly shared variant cluster likely a sequencing artifact.

Germline V gene lookup returns CDR1 LNHNV and CDR2 YYDKDF (reference sequence). V gave up 1 base and J gave up 4 bases; unmatched junction bases: 6. This CDR3 region has 16 residues. Primers for the PCR totalled 60 Vbeta and 13 Jbeta. Sequencing was performed with immunoSEQ multiplex PCR; in TCRdb, only in-frame clones are kept and a portion is missing. The repertoire holds some 91,000 clones, with around 60% as singletons. Points on this clone: Its antigen is not known.

V and J are TRBV15 and TRBJ2-2; 7 bases fit TRBD1. The source is a human donor in good health. The specimen sequenced was PBMCs. The CDR3 is CATSRALDRATGELFF. Here the CDR3 DNA reads TGTGCCACCAGCAGAGCCCTAGACAGGGCCACCGGGGAGCTGTTTTTT.